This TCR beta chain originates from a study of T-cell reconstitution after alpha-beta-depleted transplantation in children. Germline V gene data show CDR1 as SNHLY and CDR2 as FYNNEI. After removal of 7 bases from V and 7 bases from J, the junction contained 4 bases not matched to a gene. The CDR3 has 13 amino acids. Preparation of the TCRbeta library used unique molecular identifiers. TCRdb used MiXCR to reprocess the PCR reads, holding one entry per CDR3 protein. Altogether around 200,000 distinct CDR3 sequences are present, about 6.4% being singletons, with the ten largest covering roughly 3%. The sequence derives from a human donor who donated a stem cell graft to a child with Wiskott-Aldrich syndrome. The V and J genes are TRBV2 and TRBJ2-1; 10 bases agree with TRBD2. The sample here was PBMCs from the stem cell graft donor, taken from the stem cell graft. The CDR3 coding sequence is TGTGCCAGCACCCTAGCGGGGGTAAATGAGCAGTTCTTC. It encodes CASTLAGVNEQFF.